This T cell receptor (beta chain) was obtained from a study of beta chain features in type 1 diabetes. All of the isolated RNA was reverse transcribed, so expressed TCRB transcripts were sequenced. Produced via immunoSEQ multiplex PCR; TCRdb's table is partial and in-frame only. Of roughly 180,000 clones listed, about 13% are singletons. Cell sorting via CD45RO/CCR7/CD25/CD127/CD95/CD27 was performed to obtain CD4+ naive, central memory, regulatory and stem cell-like memory cells. The CDR3 runs to 13 residues. Trimming took 5 bases from V and 4 from J, leaving 12 bases between them. Germline-derived CDR1 and CDR2 are SGHDN and FVKESK. This clone was counted at least ten times. No antigen is known for it. Whole-study results and caveats: VDJ junctions from patients with type 1 diabetes contained fewer insertions and more deletions. TCRB CDR3 length was moderately but significantly reduced in all four CD4+ subsets of Type 1 diabetes patients.

The source of this sequence is a woman aged 18 to 35 in good health. The V call is TRBV14, the J call TRBJ2-7; D ambiguous. Sequenced sample: central memory CD4+ T cells from blood. CDR3 residues: CASSWADRYEQYF. CDR3 bases: TGTGCCAGCAGCTGGGCTGATAGATACGAGCAGTACTTC.